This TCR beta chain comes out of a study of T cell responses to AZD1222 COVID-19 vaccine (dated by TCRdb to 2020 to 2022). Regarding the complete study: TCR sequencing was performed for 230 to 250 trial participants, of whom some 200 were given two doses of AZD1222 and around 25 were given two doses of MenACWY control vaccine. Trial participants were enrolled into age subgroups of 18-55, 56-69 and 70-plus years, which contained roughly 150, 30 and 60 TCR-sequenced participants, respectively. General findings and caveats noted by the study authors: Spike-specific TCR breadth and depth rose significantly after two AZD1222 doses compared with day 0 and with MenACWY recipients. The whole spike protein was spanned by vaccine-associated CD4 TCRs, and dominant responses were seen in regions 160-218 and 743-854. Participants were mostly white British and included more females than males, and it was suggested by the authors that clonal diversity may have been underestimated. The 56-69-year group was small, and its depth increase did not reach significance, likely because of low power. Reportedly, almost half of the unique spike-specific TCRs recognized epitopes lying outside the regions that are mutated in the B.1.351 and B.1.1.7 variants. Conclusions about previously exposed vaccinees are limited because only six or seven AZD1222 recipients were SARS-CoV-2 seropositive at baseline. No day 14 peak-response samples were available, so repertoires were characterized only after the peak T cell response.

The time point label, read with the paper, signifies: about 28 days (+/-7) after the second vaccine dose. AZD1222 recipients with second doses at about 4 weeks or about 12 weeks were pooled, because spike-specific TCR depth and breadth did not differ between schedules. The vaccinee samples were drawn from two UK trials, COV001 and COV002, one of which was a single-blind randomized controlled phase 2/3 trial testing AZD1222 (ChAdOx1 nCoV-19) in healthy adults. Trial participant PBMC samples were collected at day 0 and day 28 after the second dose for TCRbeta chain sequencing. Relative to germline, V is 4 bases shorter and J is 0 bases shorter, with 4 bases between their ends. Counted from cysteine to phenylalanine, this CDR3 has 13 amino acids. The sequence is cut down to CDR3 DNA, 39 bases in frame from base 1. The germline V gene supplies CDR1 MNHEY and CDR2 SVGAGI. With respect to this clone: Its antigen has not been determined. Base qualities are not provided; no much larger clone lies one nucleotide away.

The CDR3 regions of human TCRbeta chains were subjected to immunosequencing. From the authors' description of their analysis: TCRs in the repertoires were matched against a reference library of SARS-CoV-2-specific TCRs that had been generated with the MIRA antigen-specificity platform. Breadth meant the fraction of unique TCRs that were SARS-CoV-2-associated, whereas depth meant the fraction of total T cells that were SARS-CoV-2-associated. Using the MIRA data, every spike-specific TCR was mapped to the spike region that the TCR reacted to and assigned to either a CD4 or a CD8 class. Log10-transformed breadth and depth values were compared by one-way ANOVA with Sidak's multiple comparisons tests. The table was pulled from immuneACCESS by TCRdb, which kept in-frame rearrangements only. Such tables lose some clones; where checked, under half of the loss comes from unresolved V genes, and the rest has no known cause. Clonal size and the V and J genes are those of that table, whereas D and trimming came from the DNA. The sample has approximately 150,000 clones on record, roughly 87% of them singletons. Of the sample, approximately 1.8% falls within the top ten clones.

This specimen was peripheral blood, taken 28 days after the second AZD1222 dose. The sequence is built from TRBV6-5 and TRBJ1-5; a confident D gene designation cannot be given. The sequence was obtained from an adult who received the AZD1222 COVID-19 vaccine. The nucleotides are TGTGCCAGCAGTTCTTCTAGCAATCAGCCCCAGCATTTT. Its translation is CASSSSSNQPQHF.